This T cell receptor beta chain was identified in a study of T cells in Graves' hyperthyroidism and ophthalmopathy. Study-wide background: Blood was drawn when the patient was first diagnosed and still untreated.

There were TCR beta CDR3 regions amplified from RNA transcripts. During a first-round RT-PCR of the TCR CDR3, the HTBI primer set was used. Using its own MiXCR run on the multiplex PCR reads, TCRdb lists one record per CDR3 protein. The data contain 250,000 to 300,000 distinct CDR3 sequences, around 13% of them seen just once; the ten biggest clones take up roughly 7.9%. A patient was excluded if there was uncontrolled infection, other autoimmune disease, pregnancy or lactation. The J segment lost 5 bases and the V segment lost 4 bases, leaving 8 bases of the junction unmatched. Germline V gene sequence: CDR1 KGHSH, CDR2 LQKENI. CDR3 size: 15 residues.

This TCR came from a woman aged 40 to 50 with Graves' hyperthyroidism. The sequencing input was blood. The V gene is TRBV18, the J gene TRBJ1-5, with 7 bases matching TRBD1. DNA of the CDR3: TGTGCCAGCTCACACCGGGACAGCATTTATCAGCCCCAGCATTTT. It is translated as CASSHRDSIYQPQHF.